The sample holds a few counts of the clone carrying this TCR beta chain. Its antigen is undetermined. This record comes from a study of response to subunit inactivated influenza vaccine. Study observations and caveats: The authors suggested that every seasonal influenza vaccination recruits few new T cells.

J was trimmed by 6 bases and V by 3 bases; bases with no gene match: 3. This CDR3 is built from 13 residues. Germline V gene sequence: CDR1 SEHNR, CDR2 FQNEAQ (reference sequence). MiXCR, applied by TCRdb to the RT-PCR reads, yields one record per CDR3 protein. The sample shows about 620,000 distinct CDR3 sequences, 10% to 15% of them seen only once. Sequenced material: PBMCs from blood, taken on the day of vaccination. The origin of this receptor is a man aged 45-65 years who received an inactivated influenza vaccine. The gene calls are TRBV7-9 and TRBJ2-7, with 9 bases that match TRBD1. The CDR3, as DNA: TGTGCCAGCAGCTTTGGGACAGGGCCCGAGCAGTACTTC. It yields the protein CASSFGTGPEQYF.